This TCR beta chain was sequenced during a study of blood T cell repertoires in COVID-19. As handled by the study authors: How many nucleated cells were present was estimated from reference gene primer amplification. Clones were sequenced by immunoSEQ multiplex PCR, and TCRdb holds only the in-frame ones, with some missing. The DNA was the basis for D and trimming; V, J and clone size are from that table. The sample has around 270,000 clones; roughly 86% are singletons. The CDR3 is 17 amino acids. The germline V and J ends were trimmed by 2 bases and 0 bases, with 14 bases remaining between them. Germline V gives CDR1 MNHEY, CDR2 SVGEGT. Patients in Seattle were enrolled during active infection, then followed longitudinally.

Sequencing used peripheral blood. The clonotype was recovered from a woman aged 60-70 years with COVID-19, enrolled during active disease. V gene TRBV6-2 or TRBV6-3 combines with J gene TRBJ2-1; D may be TRBD2 (5 bases). The CDR3 here is CASSYGVGVTSYNEQFF. DNA of the CDR3: TGTGCCAGCAGTTACGGGGTGGGAGTCACCTCCTACAATGAGCAGTTCTTC.